This TCR beta chain was sequenced during a study of CD4 T cells in relation to SARS-CoV-2 and coronaviruses. Data came from immunoSEQ multiplex PCR; TCRdb stores just in-frame clones and leaves some out. The table lists some 42,000 clones, around nine tenths of them singletons. The clonotype originates from an adult with COVID-19. Sequences were obtained from memory CD4+ T cells from PBMCs.

CDR3 nucleotide sequence: TGTGCCAGCAGTAACGCCGGGACGGGATTGAGTGGCTACACCTTC. This gives the protein CASSNAGTGLSGYTF. V and J are TRBV6-5 and TRBJ1-2; maybe TRBD1 (5 bases). V lost 5 bases and J lost 7, with 20 bases in between. This CDR3 contains 15 residues. Germline values: CDR1 MNHEY, CDR2 SVGAGI.